A single sample is the source of the 32 T cell receptor beta chains below, sequenced in a study of OX40 agonist ivuxolimab in advanced cancers. This table comes from immunoSEQ multiplex PCR, and its TCRdb copy is limited to in-frame clones, with some not included. The sample carries about 54,000 clones, 75% to 95% recorded once. Material: CD4+ or CD8+ T cells sorted from blood, obtained in a trial of the OX40 agonist ivuxolimab. The receptors here all came from an adult with an advanced solid tumor such as melanoma, head and neck, liver or kidney cancer.

The chain links TRBV19 to TRBJ2-5; the D is unclear. V shed 2 bases and J shed 0 bases, with 1 base lying between them. This CDR3 has 12 amino acids. The germline gives CDR1 LNHDA, CDR2 SQIVND (reference sequence). This CDR3 reads CASSINQETQYF. CDR3 coding DNA: TGTGCCAGTAGTATAAACCAAGAGACCCAGTACTTC.

This chain connects TRBV11-2 to TRBJ1-1, with 9 bases that match TRBD1. The germline V gene has CDR1 SGHAT and CDR2 FQNNGV. Trimming removed 0 bases from V and 3 bases from J; junction bases left unmatched: 8. CDR3 length: 17 amino acids. This CDR3 is CASSLEGQGREYTEAFF. The CDR3 coding sequence is TGTGCCAGCAGCTTAGAGGGACAGGGAAGGGAGTACACTGAAGCTTTCTTT.

The chain combines TRBV7-6 with TRBJ2-2, with D perhaps given as TRBD1 or TRBD2 (5 bases each). Deletions cut 2 bases from V and 2 bases from J, with 9 bases between. Germline values: CDR1 SGHVS, CDR2 FNYEAQ. CDR3 length: 15 amino acids. The CDR3 protein is CASSLFGDNTGELFF. CDR3 DNA: TGTGCCAGCAGCTTATTCGGGGACAACACCGGGGAGCTGTTTTTT.

This clone was detected only once. This chain connects TRBV11-3 to TRBJ2-3; no reliable D call. CDR1 and CDR2 from the germline V gene are SGHNT and YENEEA. The CDR3 totals 12 residues. V was shortened by 5 bases and J by 5 bases, with 8 bases between the two germline ends. The CDR3 is CASSLTQDTQYF. In nucleotides, the CDR3 is TGTGCCAGCAGCCTGACCCAAGATACGCAGTATTTT. Based on the CDR3 plus reference TRBV11-3 and TRBJ2-3, the full variable domain is EAGVVQSPRYKIIEKKQPVAFWCNPISGHNTLYWYLQNLGQGPELLIRYENEEAVDDSQLPKDRFSAERLKGVDSTLKIQPAELGDSAVYLCASSLTQDTQYFGPGTRLTVL.

J is TRBJ2-7 and V is TRBV2; possibly TRBD1 for D (5 bases). CDR1 and CDR2 from the germline V gene are SNHLY and FYNNEI. The CDR3 sequence is 15 residues long. The germline V and J ends were trimmed by 3 bases and 4 bases, with 16 bases remaining between them. The CDR3 DNA sequence: TGTGCCAGCAGTGACTCCCAGGGAAGGGCGTACGAGCAGTACTTC. Protein product: CASSDSQGRAYEQYF. Complete variable domain (other parts from reference TRBV2 and TRBJ2-7): EPEVTQTPSHQVTQMGQEVILRCVPISNHLYFYWYRQILGQKVEFLVSFYNNEISEKSEIFDDQFSVERPDGSNFTLKIRSTKLEDSAMYFCASSDSQGRAYEQYFGPGTRLTVT.

CDR3 loop: CASSIQALSGNTIYF. The CDR3 DNA is TGTGCCAGTAGTATACAGGCTCTCTCTGGAAACACCATATATTTT. This rearrangement joins TRBV19 to TRBJ1-3; D is unclear. The CDR3 totals 15 residues. With 2 bases removed from V and 0 bases from J, the gap between germline ends came to 8 bases. Germline CDR1 LNHDA, CDR2 SQIVND (reference sequence).

The V and J genes are TRBV4-2 and TRBJ2-2; D is possibly TRBD1 or TRBD2 (7 bases each). This CDR3 contains 15 residues. Germline values: CDR1 LGHNA, CDR2 YNFKEQ. Trimming pared 8 bases from V and 0 bases from J, leaving 13 bases between. The CDR3 reads CASQGGDANTGELFF. The CDR3 DNA reads as TGTGCCAGCCAGGGGGGGGACGCGAACACCGGGGAGCTGTTTTTT.

V is TRBV7-9 and J is TRBJ2-1; 11 nucleotides line up with TRBD2. CDR3 length: 15 amino acids. Germline V gene sequence: CDR1 SEHNR, CDR2 FQNEAQ (reference sequence). J lost 7 bases, V lost 5 bases, and 7 bases had no gene match. The CDR3, as DNA: TGTGCCAGCAGCCAAACTAGCGGGGGAAAAAATGAGCAGTTCTTC. Amino acid sequence: CASSQTSGGKNEQFF.

Concerning this clone itself: Other DNA sequences within the sample encode an identical CDR3. The V call is TRBV27, the J call TRBJ2-7; no clear D. This CDR3 has 13 amino acids. Germline V gives CDR1 MNHEY, CDR2 SMNVEV (reference sequence). With 3 bases removed from V and 1 base from J, the gap between germline ends came to 7 bases. CDR3: CASSLGGSYEQYF. DNA of the CDR3: TGTGCCAGCAGTTTGGGCGGTTCCTACGAGCAGTACTTC.

The table lists this clone with a count of one. The chain uses TRBV19 and TRBJ1-5; 11 positions agree with TRBD1. Germline CDR1 LNHDA, CDR2 SQIVND (reference sequence). V dropped 5 bases and J dropped 5; count of bases not matched to a gene: 14. The CDR3 is 18 residues long. The CDR3 loop reads CASSLIGPGQGAHQPQHF. The CDR3 DNA reads as TGTGCCAGTAGTCTTATAGGTCCTGGACAGGGGGCTCATCAGCCCCAGCATTTT.

The V and J genes are TRBV27 and TRBJ2-7, with D maybe TRBD2 (5 bases). This CDR3 has 13 amino acids. Trimming removed 3 bases at V and 5 bases at J, with 11 bases between. Germline CDR1 and CDR2: MNHEY and SMNVEV (reference sequence). The CDR3 region has the DNA TGTGCCAGCAGTTTTAATCCCGGGGACGAGCAGTACTTC. Translating it yields CASSFNPGDEQYF.

The rearrangement links TRBV6-5 to TRBJ1-6, with 8 bases matching TRBD1. This CDR3 has 14 residues. CDR1 and CDR2 from the germline V gene are MNHEY and SVGAGI. V dropped 5 bases and J dropped 10; count of bases not matched to a gene: 7. Here the CDR3 reads CASSLDRVNSPLHF. Here the CDR3 DNA reads TGTGCCAGCAGTCTGGACAGGGTAAACTCACCCCTCCACTTT.

The rearrangement uses TRBV5-4 and TRBJ2-1; D uncertain. V shed 2 bases and J shed 6 bases, with 9 bases lying between them. Germline loops: CDR1 SGHNT, CDR2 YYREEE (reference sequence). The CDR3 runs to 13 residues. This CDR3 reads CASSFSLSNEQFF. As DNA, the CDR3 is TGTGCCAGCAGCTTTTCCCTTTCCAATGAGCAGTTCTTC. Supplemented by reference TRBV5-4 and TRBJ2-1, the full variable domain reads ETGVTQSPTHLIKTRGQQVTLRCSSQSGHNTVSWYQQALGQGPQFIFQYYREEENGRGNFPPRFSGLQFPNYSSELNVNALELDDSALYLCASSFSLSNEQFFGPGTRLTVL.

V usage is TRBV4-2 and J usage is TRBJ2-2; no clear D gene. Germline lookup yields CDR1 LGHNA and CDR2 YNFKEQ. The CDR3 is 14 residues long. V was cut by 0 bases and J by 8 bases, with 10 bases left in between. CDR3 loop: CASSQDPLGGELFF. DNA of the CDR3: TGTGCCAGCAGCCAAGATCCCCTGGGGGGGGAGCTGTTTTTT.

This clone was seen a single time. V is TRBV27 and J is TRBJ1-2; D gene unclear. The V gene's germline CDR1 is MNHEY and CDR2 SMNVEV (reference sequence). This CDR3 comprises 13 residues. V was shortened by 5 bases and J by 4 bases, with 11 bases between the two germline ends. The CDR3 region is CASSQEVPYGYTF. The CDR3 DNA is TGTGCCAGCAGTCAAGAAGTACCCTATGGCTACACCTTC.

The chain has TRBV7-2 and TRBJ1-2, with 9 bases identical to TRBD1. Trimming took 0 bases from V and 4 from J; bases not matched to a gene: 6. The CDR3 is 16 residues long. CDR1 is SGHTA, CDR2 FQGNSA, per germline. CDR3 residues: CASSLAPGQGVYGYTF. The CDR3 DNA is TGTGCCAGCAGCTTAGCGCCGGGACAGGGCGTCTATGGCTACACCTTC.

The V call is TRBV7-9, the J call TRBJ1-5; D call uncertain. Germline V gene sequence: CDR1 SEHNR, CDR2 FQNEAQ (reference sequence). This CDR3 has 14 residues. The germline V and J ends were trimmed by 1 base and 7 bases, with 11 bases remaining between them. The CDR3 sequence is CASSLDAWGQPQHF. The CDR3 coding sequence is TGTGCCAGCAGCTTAGATGCGTGGGGACAGCCCCAGCATTTT.

V usage is TRBV30 and J usage is TRBJ1-3; D not resolved. Germline lookup yields CDR1 GTSNPN and CDR2 SVGIG (reference sequence). The CDR3 totals 12 residues. V dropped 5 bases and J dropped 0 bases, with 5 bases sitting between them. CDR3 nucleotides: TGTGCCTGGGGGAGCTCTGGAAACACCATATATTTT. Its translation: CAWGSSGNTIYF.

V gene TRBV5-1 combines with J gene TRBJ1-4; 9 positions match TRBD1. The CDR3 length is 14 residues. From germline, CDR1 is SGHRS and CDR2 YFSETQ. Trimming at V came to 4 bases and at J to 7 bases, leaving 5 bases not matched to a gene. CDR3 loop: CASSPTGGSEKLFF. In nucleotides, the CDR3 is TGCGCCAGCAGCCCGACAGGGGGAAGTGAAAAACTGTTTTTT.

This CDR3 is CASSFGYTEAFF. The CDR3, as DNA: TGTGCCAGCAGCTTTGGGTACACTGAAGCTTTCTTT. The chain uses TRBV7-9 and TRBJ1-1; D is unresolved. This CDR3 has 12 residues. V dropped 3 bases and J dropped 3 bases, with 5 bases sitting between them. Germline values: CDR1 SEHNR, CDR2 FQNEAQ (reference sequence).

The CDR3 DNA is TGTGCCAGCAGCGTAGGGGCGGGATACTACGAGCAGTACTTC. Translation gives CASSVGAGYYEQYF. This chain joins TRBV9 and TRBJ2-7; tentative D call: TRBD2 (6 bases). The CDR3 is 14 residues long. V was shortened by 0 bases and J by 3 bases, with 10 bases between the two germline ends. CDR1 is SGDLS, CDR2 YYNGEE, per germline. Combining the CDR3 with reference TRBV9 and TRBJ2-7 gives the whole variable domain DSGVTQTPKHLITATGQRVTLRCSPRSGDLSVYWYQQSLDQGLQFLIQYYNGEERAKGNILERFSAQQFPDLHSELNLSSLELGDSALYFCASSVGAGYYEQYFGPGTRLTVT.

V gene TRBV7-9 combines with J gene TRBJ1-1; TRBD1 aligns across 9 bases. CDR1 is SEHNR and CDR2 is FQNEAQ in the germline V gene (reference sequence). This CDR3 spans 16 amino acids. V gave up 3 bases and J gave up 1 base; unmatched junction bases: 6. This CDR3 is CASSLGQGRRNTEAFF. DNA of the CDR3: TGTGCCAGCAGCTTGGGACAGGGAAGAAGGAACACTGAAGCTTTCTTT. Complete variable domain (other parts from reference TRBV7-9 and TRBJ1-1): DTGVSQNPRHKITKRGQNVTFRCDPISEHNRLYWYRQTLGQGPEFLTYFQNEAQLEKSRLLSDRFSAERPKGSFSTLEIQRTEQGDSAMYLCASSLGQGRRNTEAFFGQGTRLTVV.

The chain is built from TRBV5-6 and TRBJ2-7; no clear D. Trimming removed 0 bases from V and 5 bases from J, with 6 bases in between. The CDR3 runs to 12 residues. Germline V CDR1 and CDR2: SGHDT, YYEEEE. The CDR3 spells CASSLVENEQYF. CDR3 bases: TGTGCCAGCAGCTTGGTAGAGAACGAGCAGTACTTC.

This clone appeared a single time. The chain has TRBV5-6 and TRBJ1-1, with D unresolved. This CDR3 region has 14 residues. V shed 7 bases and J shed 0 bases, with 13 bases lying between them. The germline gives CDR1 SGHDT, CDR2 YYEEEE. The CDR3 reads CASLWADLNTEAFF. The CDR3 DNA follows: TGTGCCAGCCTGTGGGCGGACCTGAACACTGAAGCTTTCTTT.

The chain uses TRBV7-3 and TRBJ2-1, with a weak D call TRBD2 (5 bases). Germline values: CDR1 SGHTA, CDR2 FQGTGA. The CDR3 runs to 11 residues. V was pared by 5 bases and J by 10 bases, with 9 bases between. CDR3: CASSPGVEQFF. CDR3 nucleotides: TGTGCCAGCAGCCCCGGGGTCGAGCAGTTCTTC.

The chain is built from TRBV27 and TRBJ1-1; perhaps TRBD1 as D (5 bases). V was pared by 4 bases and J by 6 bases, with 12 bases between. This CDR3 has 13 amino acids. Per germline, CDR1 MNHEY and CDR2 SMNVEV (reference sequence). The CDR3 spells CASSWGSGAEAFF. DNA for the CDR3: TGTGCCAGCAGTTGGGGGTCTGGGGCTGAAGCTTTCTTT.

This clone is a singleton in its sample. The chain combines TRBV5-1 with TRBJ2-7, with 11 positions matching TRBD1. CDR3 length: 15 residues. Germline V gene lookup returns CDR1 SGHRS and CDR2 YFSETQ. Losses at the gene ends were 4 bases for V and 5 bases for J; bases not matched to a gene: 8. The CDR3 DNA is TGCGCCAGCAGCGACGGACAGGGGGCAGGTGACGAGCAGTACTTC. It codes for CASSDGQGAGDEQYF.

This clone was seen a few times. CDR3 sequence: CASSLSTGNGETQYF. The CDR3 DNA sequence: TGTGCCAGCAGCCTGTCGACAGGGAATGGAGAGACCCAGTACTTC. The genes are TRBV13 and TRBJ2-5, with 7 bases identical to TRBD1. Trimming removed 5 bases from V and 4 bases from J; junction bases left unmatched: 10. The CDR3 extends over 15 amino acids. The germline CDR1 and CDR2 sequences are PRHDT and FYEKMQ (reference sequence).

This chain connects TRBV7-2 to TRBJ2-7, with a weak D call TRBD1 (5 bases). The V gene's germline CDR1 is SGHTA and CDR2 FQGNSA. The CDR3 is 15 residues long. V shed 1 base and J shed 2 bases, with 12 bases lying between them. Here the CDR3 DNA reads TGTGCCAGCAGCTTAGATCTGGGGCCCGCCTACGAGCAGTACTTC. Translating it yields CASSLDLGPAYEQYF.

V and J are TRBV7-9 and TRBJ2-1; possibly TRBD1 for D (6 bases). The germline V and J ends were trimmed by 5 bases and 4 bases, with 9 bases remaining between them. The V gene's germline CDR1 is SEHNR and CDR2 FQNEAQ (reference sequence). The CDR3 covers 13 residues. CDR3 sequence (DNA): TGTGCCAGCAGCCACAGGGATTACAATGAGCAGTTCTTC. Translated, it gives CASSHRDYNEQFF.

In this sample, this clone turned up a few times. J is TRBJ2-1 and V is TRBV7-9, with D unclear. The length of the CDR3 is 11 residues. Germline V CDR1 and CDR2: SEHNR, FQNEAQ (reference sequence). V was pared by 3 bases and J by 6 bases, with 3 bases between. The CDR3 DNA reads TGTGCCAGCAGCTTTCTCAATGAGCAGTTCTTC. Translated: CASSFLNEQFF.

Worth noting for this clone: Other DNA sequences of this sample code for an identical CDR3. The chain employs TRBV30 and TRBJ2-7; possible D gene TRBD1, 6 bases. The germline gives CDR1 GTSNPN, CDR2 SVGIG (reference sequence). V lost 4 bases and J 1 base, leaving 17 bases between the germline ends. CDR3 size: 15 residues. This CDR3 reads CAWTPEWGHSYEQYF. Written as DNA, the CDR3 is TGTGCCTGGACCCCGGAATGGGGACATTCCTACGAGCAGTACTTC.